Listed here are 12 T cell receptor beta chains from one sample, sequenced in a study of T cells after yellow fever vaccination. TCRdb itself ran the 5' RACE reads through MiXCR, one entry per CDR3 protein. Counted here are 400,000 or so distinct CDR3 sequences, around 20% occurring once; the ten biggest clones make up 15% to 20%. The material sequenced was PBMCs, taken before the yellow fever booster vaccination. Source of these receptors: a man aged 18-30 years who received the YFV17D yellow fever vaccine.

This chain connects TRBV27 to TRBJ2-7; D is unclear. CDR1 and CDR2 (germline): MNHEY, SMNVEV (reference sequence). The CDR3 covers 15 residues. V lost 4 bases and J lost 0, with 13 bases in between. The CDR3 region has the DNA TGTGCCAGCAGTTCCTACCCCGAGGACTCCTACGAGCAGTACTTC. Protein: CASSSYPEDSYEQYF.

This chain connects TRBV7-2 to TRBJ2-2, with a possible D match to TRBD2 (5 bases). Trimming stripped 2 bases from V and 5 bases from J, with 12 bases between. CDR1 is SGHTA, CDR2 FQGNSA, per germline. CDR3 length: 15 amino acids. The CDR3 sequence is CASSLLRVGTGELFF. CDR3 bases: TGTGCCAGCAGCTTACTGAGGGTGGGAACCGGGGAGCTGTTTTTT.

The CDR3 loop reads CASSSPRTSGAQSTDTQYF. The DNA of the CDR3 is TGTGCCAGCAGTTCACCCCGGACTAGCGGGGCCCAAAGCACAGATACGCAGTATTTT. The gene calls are TRBV6-6 and TRBJ2-3, with TRBD2 matching 12 bases. Germline-derived CDR1 and CDR2 are MNHNY and SVGAGI (reference sequence). This CDR3 spans 19 amino acids. V lost 4 bases and J lost 0; bases outside the gene matches: 11.

The chain couples TRBV7-9 to TRBJ2-5; D possibly corresponds to TRBD2 (5 bases). V was shortened by 5 bases and J by 1 base, with 14 bases between the two germline ends. Germline V CDR1 and CDR2: SEHNR, FQNEAQ (reference sequence). The CDR3 is 15 residues long. CDR3 bases: TGTGCCAGCAGCACAACAATAGCGACCCAAGAGACCCAGTACTTC. This encodes CASSTTIATQETQYF.

The V call is TRBV5-6, the J call TRBJ1-1, with 7 nucleotides matching TRBD1. The trim removed 4 bases at V and 7 bases at J, leaving 7 bases unmatched. This CDR3 has 13 residues. Germline V CDR1 and CDR2: SGHDT, YYEEEE. CDR3 DNA: TGTGCCAGCAGCAGCGGGACAGCCTTTGAAGCTTTCTTT. This codes for CASSSGTAFEAFF.

The chain recombines TRBV7-2 with TRBJ1-5, with unresolved D. The CDR3 totals 12 residues. V lost 6 bases and J lost 6, with 9 bases in between. Per germline, CDR1 SGHTA and CDR2 FQGNSA. The CDR3 reads CASSSYRQPQHF. CDR3 in DNA: TGTGCCAGCAGTTCGTACCGTCAGCCCCAGCATTTT.

The chain links TRBV24-1 to TRBJ2-5; no firm D call. The CDR3 spans 13 residues. Germline V gene sequence: CDR1 KGHDR, CDR2 SFDVKD. Trimming removed 3 bases from V and 3 bases from J, with 7 bases in between. This CDR3 is CATSDPEKETQYF. DNA of the CDR3: TGTGCCACCAGTGATCCGGAAAAAGAGACCCAGTACTTC.

This clonotype has only a few counts. The DNA for the CDR3 is TGCGCCAGCAGCCCCGGGACAGCGGTTAATGAAAAACTGTTTTTT. Translating it yields CASSPGTAVNEKLFF. The chain joins TRBV5-1 to TRBJ1-4, with TRBD1 matching 7 bases. Germline CDR1 reads SGHRS; CDR2 reads YFSETQ. With 4 bases clipped from V and 4 bases from J, the junction kept 7 bases outside the gene matches. This CDR3 comprises 15 residues.

The rearrangement links TRBV7-2 to TRBJ1-5; 10 bases line up with TRBD1. V shed 5 bases, J shed 5 bases, and the junction held 3 bases outside the gene matches. This CDR3 has 14 amino acids. Germline loops: CDR1 SGHTA, CDR2 FQGNSA. This CDR3 reads CASSRDRGHQPQHF. As DNA, the CDR3 is TGTGCCAGCAGCCGGGACAGGGGACATCAGCCCCAGCATTTT.

This sequence joins TRBV7-9 and TRBJ2-1; D may be TRBD2 (7 bases). Trimming shortened V by 5 bases and J by 2 bases, and 10 bases separated the two germline ends. This CDR3 is 14 amino acids long. Germline CDR1 is SEHNR and CDR2 is FQNEAQ (reference sequence). The CDR3 nucleotides read TGTGCCAGCAGCATAGGGGGGGCCTACAATGAGCAGTTCTTC. It translates to CASSIGGAYNEQFF.

This clonotype was seen more than once but under ten times. CDR3 residues: CSAPLQGADGYTF. The DNA for the CDR3 is TGCAGTGCTCCCCTACAGGGGGCTGATGGCTACACCTTC. This chain joins TRBV20-1 and TRBJ1-2; 9 bases match TRBD1. The trim removed 5 bases at V and 6 bases at J, leaving 7 bases unmatched. The CDR3 covers 13 residues. From germline, CDR1 is DFQATT and CDR2 SNEGSKA (reference sequence).

The V call is TRBV9, the J call TRBJ2-3, with a tentative D call TRBD2 (7 bases). V was trimmed by 9 bases and J by 6 bases, leaving 23 bases between them. In germline, CDR1 is SGDLS, CDR2 YYNGEE. The CDR3 extends over 15 amino acids. DNA for the CDR3: TGTGCCACTACTCCGGTCGGGGGGCCTCCTGATACGCAGTATTTT. Protein sequence: CATTPVGGPPDTQYF.